Shown below are 9 T cell receptor beta chains from a single sample sequenced in a study of blood T cells in healthy people across ages. Primers used in a second PCR of roughly 7 to 12 cycles were a sample-barcoded 5' primer and a J-beta primer mix. TCRdb fed the 5' RACE reads into MiXCR, producing one record per CDR3 protein. The data show 1.5 million to 2 million distinct CDR3 sequences, with 28% seen just once and 7.7% held by the top ten. Sample: blood. The receptors were gathered from a woman aged 30 to 39 in good health.

This clonotype has at least ten counts. V and J are TRBV2 and TRBJ2-3, with a tentative D call TRBD1 (5 bases). Per germline, CDR1 SNHLY and CDR2 FYNNEI. Between the trimmed V and J ends, which lost 1 base and 1 base, there was a span of 9 bases. CDR3 length: 15 residues. The CDR3 DNA reads TGTGCCAGCAGTGAAGAGGGGATACGCACAGATACGCAGTATTTT. It encodes CASSEEGIRTDTQYF. The variable domain in full, completed from reference TRBV2 and TRBJ2-3, reads EPEVTQTPSHQVTQMGQEVILRCVPISNHLYFYWYRQILGQKVEFLVSFYNNEISEKSEIFDDQFSVERPDGSNFTLKIRSTKLEDSAMYFCASSEEGIRTDTQYFGPGTRLTVL.

J is TRBJ2-3 and V is TRBV14, with 9 bases identical to TRBD2. This CDR3 has 20 amino acids. Germline V gene data show CDR1 as SGHDN and CDR2 as FVKESK. V lost 2 bases to trimming and J lost 8 bases; unmatched junction nucleotides: 23. This chain's CDR3 is CASSQPPVPSGRKENGTQYF. In nucleotides, the CDR3 is TGTGCCAGCAGCCAACCCCCCGTCCCCAGCGGGAGGAAGGAGAACGGTACGCAGTATTTT.

This clonotype was detected many times. The chain links TRBV7-2 to TRBJ2-3; TRBD2 agrees at 9 bases. J was trimmed by 2 bases and V by 4 bases; bases with no gene match: 4. Germline V lookup: CDR1 SGHTA, CDR2 FQGNSA. The length of the CDR3 is 15 residues. The CDR3 nucleotides are TGTGCCAGCAGCTCCTTAGCGGGGGACACAGATACGCAGTATTTT. Protein: CASSSLAGDTDTQYF.

J is TRBJ1-1 and V is TRBV12-3 or TRBV12-4; 10 bases map to TRBD1. The CDR3 covers 15 residues. After removal of 5 bases from V and 5 bases from J, the junction contained 8 bases not matched to a gene. The CDR3 protein is CASSPDRGEGTEAFF. In DNA, the CDR3 is TGTGCCAGCAGTCCGGACAGGGGGGAGGGGACTGAAGCTTTCTTT.

V is TRBV12-3 or TRBV12-4 and J is TRBJ1-2; D is unresolved. This CDR3 is 11 amino acids long. The germline V and J ends were trimmed by 8 bases and 8 bases, with 12 bases remaining between them. This chain's CDR3 is CASQGRGGYTF. The CDR3 coding sequence is TGTGCCAGCCAAGGCCGGGGAGGCTACACCTTC.

The chain carries TRBV24-1 and TRBJ2-2; D might be TRBD1 (5 bases). Trimming shortened V by 4 bases and J by 5 bases, and 16 bases separated the two germline ends. Per the germline V gene, CDR1 is KGHDR and CDR2 is SFDVKD. The CDR3 has 16 amino acids. CDR3 in DNA: TGTGCCACCAGTGAAGGCAGGGTTATAACGACCGGGGAGCTGTTTTTT. Residues: CATSEGRVITTGELFF.

This clonotype has ten or more counts. This chain joins TRBV12-3 or TRBV12-4 and TRBJ2-6; D remains ambiguous. The CDR3 has 15 amino acids. V lost 5 bases and J 1 base, leaving 9 bases between the germline ends. DNA for the CDR3: TGTGCCAGCAGTCCCGGTTTGTCTGGGGCCAACGTCCTGACTTTC. Translated: CASSPGLSGANVLTF.

In this sample, this clonotype turned up once. Since a much larger clone is just one base distant, this may be a read error. The chain uses TRBV5-1 and TRBJ2-6, with a weak D call TRBD1 (5 bases). The length of the CDR3 is 20 residues. Looked up from germline, CDR1 is SGHRS and CDR2 is YFSETQ. The CDR3: CASSLVNPAYPNSGANALTF. CDR3 nucleotides: TGCGCCAGCAGCTTGGTCAATCCGGCGTATCCAAACTCTGGGGCCAACGCCCTGACTTTC. Full variable domain (remainder filled in from reference TRBV5-1 and TRBJ2-6): KAGVTQTPRYLIKTRGQQVTLSCSPISGHRSVSWYQQTPGQGLQFLFEYFSETQRNKGNFPGRFSGRQFSNSRSEMNVSTLELGDSALYLCASSLVNPAYPNSGANALTFGAGSRLTVL.

The chain is built from TRBV6-5 and TRBJ1-5; maybe TRBD1 (6 bases). The CDR3 extends over 15 amino acids. Trimming took 5 bases from V and 6 from J, leaving 17 bases between them. The germline CDR1 and CDR2 sequences are MNHEY and SVGAGI. The CDR3 protein is CASSPSGGGGQPQHF. The DNA of the CDR3 is TGTGCCAGCAGTCCCAGTGGGGGGGGCGGTCAGCCCCAGCATTTT.